A selection of T cell receptor beta chains follows, all from one sample in a study of cytomegalovirus exposure and HLA in healthy donors. Libraries were prepared by immunoSEQ multiplex PCR; TCRdb keeps only in-frame clonotypes and omits some of them. The sample lists some 150,000 clones; 94% were seen once. The sequencing input was PBMCs. Receptors were obtained from a man younger than 30 in good health and CMV-seropositive. Each CDR3 is given with its conserved first and last residue. D genes are given only for firm matches. Expanded clones get a size class; other rows say once, few or many, or leave the size out.

J gene | V gene | clone size | D gene | CDR3 DNA | CDR3 protein
TRBJ2-7 | TRBV5-5 | - | - | TGTGCCAGCAGCTTGGGCCCGGGCTCCTACGAGCAGTACTTC | CASSLGPGSYEQYF
TRBJ1-5 | TRBV4-1 | - | - | TGCGCCAGCAGCCAAGGGGGACTGGGATCTAGCAATCAGCCCCAGCATTTT | CASSQGGLGSSNQPQHF
TRBJ2-5 | TRBV5-6 | - | - | TGTGCCAGCACCTCCGGAGTGTATGGTGGGGAGACCCAGTACTTC | CASTSGVYGGETQYF
TRBJ1-1 | TRBV7-9 | - | - | TGTGCCAGCAGCCCCGTTATAGGGTCGTGGGGAGAGGTGAACACTGAAGCTTTCTTT | CASSPVIGSWGEVNTEAFF
TRBJ2-1 | TRBV2 | - | - | TGTGCCAGCACAGGGGACTCCTACAATGAGCAGTTCTTC | CASTGDSYNEQFF
TRBJ1-1 | TRBV11-2 | once | - | TGTGCCAGCGCCCATTTACAGGCGAACACTGAAGCTTTCTTT | CASAHLQANTEAFF
TRBJ2-7 | TRBV5-4 | - | TRBD2 | TGTGCCAGCAGCCCGGGGCCTAGCGGGAGCTACGAGCAGTACTTC | CASSPGPSGSYEQYF
TRBJ2-7 | TRBV18 | - | TRBD2 | TGTGCCAGCTCATGGGGGGAGGGACCCTACGAGCAGTACTTC | CASSWGEGPYEQYF
TRBJ2-5 | TRBV4-1 | - | TRBD2 | TGCGCCAGCAGCCAGGGGGGGGAGACCCAGTACTTC | CASSQGGETQYF
TRBJ1-3 | TRBV5-1 | - | TRBD1 | TGCGCCAGCAGCCCGGACAGGGGGCTAGACACCATATATTTT | CASSPDRGLDTIYF
TRBJ2-7 | TRBV30 | - | - | TGTGCCTGGACACCCGGCTCCTACGAGCAGTACTTC | CAWTPGSYEQYF
TRBJ1-2 | TRBV7-8 | - | TRBD1 | TGTGCCAGCAGCTTAAACCAGGGGGTACGAGGCTACACCTTC | CASSLNQGVRGYTF
TRBJ2-3 | TRBV5-1 | - | - | TGCGCCAGCAGCCGATCCCCTCGGGGGGCTGGAAGCACAGATACGCAGTATTTT | CASSRSPRGAGSTDTQYF
TRBJ2-7 | TRBV2 | - | TRBD2 | TGTGCCAGCAGAACGACTAGCGGGAGCTCCTACGAGCAGTACTTC | CASRTTSGSSYEQYF
TRBJ2-5 | TRBV10-3 | - | TRBD2 | TGTGCCATCAGGCCAGCGATGGGACTAGCGGGAGAGACCCAGTACTTC | CAIRPAMGLAGETQYF
TRBJ2-3 | TRBV10-3 | - | TRBD2 | TGTGCCATGGGACGAACCACTAGCGAAAGCACAGATACGCAGTATTTT | CAMGRTTSESTDTQYF
TRBJ1-1 | TRBV27 | - | - | TGTGCCAGCAGTTCCACAGGGAGCACTGAAGCTTTCTTT | CASSSTGSTEAFF
TRBJ1-5 | TRBV18 | few | TRBD1 | TGTGCCAGCTCAGAACAGGGGACCCATCAGCCCCAGCATTTT | CASSEQGTHQPQHF
TRBJ2-7 | TRBV11-2 | - | - | TGTGCCAGCAGCTTAGGCCTCGAGAACGAGCAGTACTTC | CASSLGLENEQYF
TRBJ2-3 | TRBV9 | once | - | TGTGCCAGCAGCGTAGGAGGAGGACTAAACACAGATACGCAGTATTTT | CASSVGGGLNTDTQYF
TRBJ2-3 | TRBV9 | - | TRBD2 | TGTGCCAGCAGCCTCGGACTAGTTCCCTATACGCAGTATTTT | CASSLGLVPYTQYF
TRBJ2-2 | TRBV6-6 | - | - | TGTGCCAGCAGTTACTCAGCTGAGACCGGGGAGCTGTTTTTT | CASSYSAETGELFF
TRBJ2-5 | TRBV27 | - | TRBD1 | TGTGCCAGCAGTTCCTCGACAGGGTTAGGAGAGACCCAGTACTTC | CASSSSTGLGETQYF
TRBJ2-7 | TRBV4-1 | - | - | TGCGCCAGCAGCCAGGTAGCGGAGAGCTACGAGCAGTACTTC | CASSQVAESYEQYF
TRBJ1-1 | TRBV5-1 | - | TRBD1 | TGCGCCAGCAGCTTGGCCGGACAGGGGGCGACTGAAGCTTTCTTT | CASSLAGQGATEAFF
TRBJ1-3 | TRBV6-1 | - | - | TGTGCCAGCAGTGAAGCGGGGGGGACGACTGGAAACACCATATATTTT | CASSEAGGTTGNTIYF
TRBJ2-1 | TRBV11-2 | - | - | TGTGCCAGCAGCTTAGCACTAGTCACCGGCTACAATGAGCAGTTCTTC | CASSLALVTGYNEQFF
TRBJ2-1 | TRBV5-4 | - | TRBD1 | TGTGCCAGCAGCCAGGGACAGAGGTACAATGAGCAGTTCTTC | CASSQGQRYNEQFF
TRBJ2-3 | TRBV5-1 | - | TRBD2 | TGCGCCAGCAGCCCGACTAGCGGAGTAGAAGATACGCAGTATTTT | CASSPTSGVEDTQYF
TRBJ2-1 | TRBV19 | few | TRBD1 | TGTGCCAGTAGTCCCCGGGACAGGGGACAGTTCTTC | CASSPRDRGQFF
TRBJ2-7 | TRBV5-6 | once | TRBD1 | TGTGCCAGCAGCAGCCTCAAACAGGGGAGATCCTACGAGCAGTACTTC | CASSSLKQGRSYEQYF
TRBJ2-1 | TRBV5-1 | - | TRBD2 | TGCGCCAGCAGCCCAGGGACTAGCGGGAACAGGGAGCAGTTCTTC | CASSPGTSGNREQFF
TRBJ2-3 | TRBV13 | - | TRBD1 | TGTGCCAGCAGCTTAGAAGACAGGGTGCCAGATACGCAGTATTTT | CASSLEDRVPDTQYF
TRBJ2-7 | TRBV6-5 | - | TRBD2 | TGTGCCATCTCATTGGGGGGAGGGCCCGGGGAGCAGTACTTC | CAISLGGGPGEQYF
TRBJ2-3 | TRBV15 | once | - | TGTGCCACCAGCAGAGAAGGAGGGAGCGCCGTAGCGCAGTATTTT | CATSREGGSAVAQYF
TRBJ2-1 | TRBV6-5 | once | - | TGTGCCAGCAGTTACTCGCGGGCTATTGCCAATGAGCAGTTCTTC | CASSYSRAIANEQFF
TRBJ2-1 | TRBV19 | - | TRBD2 | TGTGCCAGTAGACCCTCGGGACTAGCGGGAAACAATGAGCAGTTCTTC | CASRPSGLAGNNEQFF
TRBJ2-7 | TRBV28 | - | TRBD1 | TGTGCCAGCAGTTTAGCCTCCCGGTACAGGGGCCCCTACGAGCAGTACTTC | CASSLASRYRGPYEQYF
TRBJ2-1 | TRBV6-1 | - | TRBD2 | TGTGCCAGCAGTGGAGGACTAGCGGGTTTAAATGAGCAGTTCTTC | CASSGGLAGLNEQFF
TRBJ2-7 | TRBV28 | - | TRBD1 | TGTGCCAGCACCTCCTGGAGGCAGGGGGCCTCCTACGAGCAGTACTTC | CASTSWRQGASYEQYF
TRBJ2-1 | TRBV5-1 | - | TRBD2 | TGCGCCAGCAGCTTGGCTAGCGGGGGGCGGTCCTACAATGAGCAGTTCTTC | CASSLASGGRSYNEQFF
TRBJ1-2 | TRBV5-4 | - | TRBD1 | TGTGCCAGCAGCTTGGGGGGGACAGGGGGATACTATGGCTACACCTTC | CASSLGGTGGYYGYTF